Below are 29 T cell receptor beta chains sequenced from a single sample in a study of beta chain features in type 1 diabetes. Every bit of the isolated RNA underwent reverse transcription, so sequencing read expressed TCRB transcripts. Produced via immunoSEQ multiplex PCR; TCRdb's table is partial and in-frame only. The repertoire has roughly 310,000 clones, 11% of them found once; the top ten carry about 0.015%. The source material was naive CD4+ T cells from blood. Receptors originate from a woman aged 25-40 years in good health.

This clone was counted between two and nine times. This chain's CDR3 is CASSPGTSSDTQYF. The CDR3 coding sequence is TGTGCCAGCTCACCGGGGACTAGCTCAGATACGCAGTATTTT. V and J are TRBV18 and TRBJ2-3, with 9 bases fitting TRBD2. The trim removed 3 bases at V and 4 bases at J, leaving 2 bases unmatched. This CDR3 has 14 amino acids. Germline V gene lookup returns CDR1 KGHSH and CDR2 LQKENI.

V and J are TRBV9 and TRBJ1-5; D remains ambiguous. The V and J ends lost 2 bases and 6 bases respectively, with 12 bases between them. The CDR3 extends over 14 amino acids. Germline V CDR1 and CDR2: SGDLS, YYNGEE. The CDR3 spells CASSVSGSPQPQHF. CDR3 nucleotides: TGTGCCAGCAGCGTGTCAGGCTCTCCTCAGCCCCAGCATTTT.

The chain recombines TRBV7-6 with TRBJ2-1; 9 bases agree with TRBD2. In germline, CDR1 is SGHVS, CDR2 FNYEAQ. The CDR3 contains 16 residues. V gave up 1 base and J gave up 6 bases; unmatched junction bases: 7. The CDR3 loop is CASSLGVAGVFNEQFF. CDR3 coding DNA: TGTGCCAGCAGCTTAGGGGTAGCGGGAGTATTCAATGAGCAGTTCTTC. The variable domain in full, completed from reference TRBV7-6 and TRBJ2-1, reads GAGVSQSPRYKVTKRGQDVALRCDPISGHVSLYWYRQALGQGPEFLTYFNYEAQQDKSGLPNDRFSAERPEGSISTLTIQRTEQRDSAMYRCASSLGVAGVFNEQFFGPGTRLTVL.

CDR3 loop: CASSLGLGTGESEQYF. CDR3 coding DNA: TGTGCCAGCAGTTTGGGTCTGGGGACAGGGGAGTCCGAGCAGTACTTC. This rearrangement joins TRBV27 to TRBJ2-7; 10 nucleotides align to TRBD1. Germline CDR1 MNHEY, CDR2 SMNVEV (reference sequence). V was pared by 3 bases and J by 6 bases, with 11 bases of the junction left unmatched. CDR3 length equals 16 residues.

This clone occurred a few times. V gene TRBV30 combines with J gene TRBJ1-4; D gene ambiguous. The CDR3 extends over 13 amino acids. V lost 3 bases to trimming and J lost 5 bases, with 10 bases between them. The germline gives CDR1 GTSNPN, CDR2 SVGIG (reference sequence). In DNA, the CDR3 is TGTGCCTGGAGGCAACCCGGGAATGAAAAACTGTTTTTT. Residues: CAWRQPGNEKLFF.

This clone was observed a few times. The chain carries TRBV29-1 and TRBJ2-5, with 11 nucleotides matching TRBD1. From germline, CDR1 is SQVTM and CDR2 ANQGSEA. The CDR3 is 15 amino acids. After removal of 5 bases from V and 5 bases from J, the junction contained 10 bases not matched to a gene. The DNA for the CDR3 is TGCAGCGTTTCCCCCCGGACAGGGGGCATGGAGACCCAGTACTTC. As protein: CSVSPRTGGMETQYF.

The rearrangement joins TRBV7-9 to TRBJ2-4; D is ambiguous. Germline lookup yields CDR1 SEHNR and CDR2 FQNEAQ (reference sequence). This CDR3 has 14 residues. V shed 5 bases and J shed 1 base, with 9 bases lying between them. The CDR3: CASSPPGAKNIQYF. CDR3 DNA sequence: TGTGCCAGCAGCCCTCCCGGGGCCAAAAACATTCAGTACTTC. Combining the CDR3 with reference TRBV7-9 and TRBJ2-4 gives the whole variable domain DTGVSQNPRHKITKRGQNVTFRCDPISEHNRLYWYRQTLGQGPEFLTYFQNEAQLEKSRLLSDRFSAERPKGSFSTLEIQRTEQGDSAMYLCASSPPGAKNIQYFGAGTRLSVL.

The chain is built from TRBV19 and TRBJ2-4; possible D gene TRBD1, 6 bases. The ends were cut back, 6 bases at V and 3 bases at J, with 12 bases in the middle. There are 14 residues in the CDR3. Looked up from germline, CDR1 is LNHDA and CDR2 is SQIVND (reference sequence). The CDR3 coding sequence is TGTGCCAGTAGCCCAGGGGCAGGCAAAAACATTCAGTACTTC. Protein sequence: CASSPGAGKNIQYF.

This clone was observed a handful of times. The J gene is TRBJ2-7, the V gene TRBV18, with D unclear. This CDR3 is 14 amino acids long. Germline CDR1 and CDR2: KGHSH and LQKENI. V lost 2 bases, J lost 2 bases, and 10 bases lay in between. CDR3 nucleotide sequence: TGTGCCAGCTCACCAGCGGCTACTCCCTACGAGCAGTACTTC. This codes for CASSPAATPYEQYF.

The chain recombines TRBV7-9 with TRBJ2-7, with 10 bases fitting TRBD2. CDR1 and CDR2 (germline): SEHNR, FQNEAQ (reference sequence). The CDR3 contains 14 residues. J gave up 7 bases and V 2 bases, and 5 bases lay outside the gene matches. In DNA, the CDR3 is TGTGCCAGCAGCTTACTAGCGGGAGTGGGAGAGCAGTACTTC. Translating gives CASSLLAGVGEQYF.

This clone was seen only a few times. This chain connects TRBV19 to TRBJ2-1; 11 bases map to TRBD2. After removal of 9 bases from V and 5 bases from J, the junction contained 9 bases not matched to a gene. CDR3 length equals 15 residues. The germline gives CDR1 LNHDA, CDR2 SQIVND (reference sequence). DNA of the CDR3: TGTGCCAGCCGGCCCGGGACTAGCGGCCACAATGAGCAGTTCTTC. This sequence encodes CASRPGTSGHNEQFF.

This clone has only a few counts. V gene TRBV18 combines with J gene TRBJ1-1, with 8 bases fitting TRBD1. The V and J ends lost 8 bases and 4 bases, in that order; junction bases with no gene match: 18. This CDR3 has 17 amino acids. Germline V CDR1 and CDR2: KGHSH, LQKENI. CDR3 in amino acids: CASRLGTGGVLGTEAFF. For the CDR3, the DNA is TGTGCCAGCCGACTCGGGACAGGCGGAGTTCTTGGCACTGAAGCTTTCTTT.

V gene TRBV29-1 combines with J gene TRBJ2-1; possible D gene TRBD2, 5 bases. Germline assignment: CDR1 SQVTM and CDR2 ANQGSEA. The CDR3 extends over 16 amino acids. The V and J ends lost 0 bases and 1 base respectively, with 13 bases between them. CDR3 sequence reads: CSVEDFERKSYNEQFF. The CDR3 DNA is TGCAGCGTTGAAGATTTCGAGCGGAAGTCCTACAATGAGCAGTTCTTC.

This clone was seen only a few times. The chain joins TRBV11-3 to TRBJ2-1; 8 bases line up with TRBD2. From germline, CDR1 is SGHNT and CDR2 YENEEA. Trimming cost V 5 bases and J 4 bases; bases outside gene matches: 7. The CDR3 covers 15 residues. In nucleotides, the CDR3 is TGTGCCAGCAGCCGAGCGGGAGACCGGTACAATGAGCAGTTCTTC. Its translation is CASSRAGDRYNEQFF.

This clone was detected a few times. This rearrangement joins TRBV6-6 to TRBJ1-3; D remains unclear. V lost 3 bases to trimming and J lost 0 bases, with 9 bases between them. The CDR3 is 15 amino acids. Germline V CDR1 and CDR2: MNHNY, SVGAGI (reference sequence). CDR3 region: CASSYRWSSGNTIYF. As DNA, the CDR3 is TGTGCCAGCAGTTATCGATGGAGCTCTGGAAACACCATATATTTT.

This chain's CDR3 is CASTPGARETQYF. The CDR3 coding sequence is TGTGCCAGCACCCCGGGTGCGCGAGAGACCCAGTACTTC. This chain uses TRBV28 with TRBJ2-5; D remains ambiguous. Germline loops: CDR1 MDHEN, CDR2 SYDVKM. Trimming removed 7 bases from V and 4 bases from J, with 13 bases in between. The CDR3 runs to 13 residues.

The CDR3: CASRNYYDSYNEQFF. The CDR3 DNA sequence: TGTGCCAGCAGAAACTACTACGACAGTTACAATGAGCAGTTCTTC. The rearrangement joins TRBV6-5 to TRBJ2-1; D perhaps matches TRBD1 (5 bases). V was trimmed by 6 bases and J by 4 bases, leaving 16 bases between them. The CDR3 is made up of 15 amino acids. Germline CDR1 MNHEY, CDR2 SVGAGI.

This chain uses TRBV30 with TRBJ2-7, with D perhaps TRBD2 (5 bases). V was clipped by 1 base and J by 4 bases, with 14 bases between them. This CDR3 is built from 14 residues. The germline V gene has CDR1 GTSNPN and CDR2 SVGIG (reference sequence). Written as DNA, the CDR3 is TGTGCCTGGAGTGCCGGGGTCTTAAAATACGAGCAGTACTTC. Translated, it gives CAWSAGVLKYEQYF.

This clone was counted between two and nine times. The J gene is TRBJ2-4, the V gene TRBV6-1, with D possibly TRBD1 on 6 matching bases. V lost 6 bases to trimming and J lost 7 bases, with 13 bases between them. The CDR3 consists of 13 residues. The germline gives CDR1 MNHNS, CDR2 SASEGT. CDR3 in DNA: TGTGCCAGCAGAGCAGGGGTTTGGAACATTCAGTACTTC. Its protein is CASRAGVWNIQYF.

In this sample, this clone turned up a few times. The chain recombines TRBV4-1 with TRBJ2-2; 10 nucleotides match TRBD2. V lost 4 bases and J lost 5; bases outside the gene matches: 10. This CDR3 has 17 residues. From germline, CDR1 is MGHRA and CDR2 YSYEKL. The CDR3 nucleotides read TGCGCCAGCAGCCCACAGTCCGCTAGCGGGAGTACCGGGGAGCTGTTTTTT. It specifies CASSPQSASGSTGELFF.

V is TRBV7-2 and J is TRBJ2-2; TRBD1 matches 8 bases. Trimming took 5 bases from V and 6 from J; bases not matched to a gene: 5. The CDR3 is made up of 14 amino acids. Germline V gene data show CDR1 as SGHTA and CDR2 as FQGNSA. The CDR3 sequence: CASSAWTGPGELFF. The CDR3 DNA sequence: TGTGCCAGCAGCGCGTGGACAGGGCCCGGGGAGCTGTTTTTT.

This clone was counted only a few times. The J gene is TRBJ2-7, the V gene TRBV7-2; TRBD2 agrees at 7 bases. V lost 0 bases to trimming and J lost 4 bases; unmatched junction nucleotides: 6. This CDR3 contains 15 residues. Germline V lookup: CDR1 SGHTA, CDR2 FQGNSA. CDR3 DNA sequence: TGTGCCAGCAGCTTAGCGGCGGGAGTAGGGTACGAGCAGTACTTC. Its translation is CASSLAAGVGYEQYF.

This chain links TRBV7-9 with TRBJ2-1; TRBD1 matches 7 bases. The CDR3 covers 17 residues. V shed 4 bases and J 3 bases; nucleotides not matched to a gene: 12. Germline V gives CDR1 SEHNR, CDR2 FQNEAQ (reference sequence). The CDR3 sequence: CASSSQLDRVGYNEQFF. The CDR3 DNA is TGTGCCAGCAGCTCTCAGCTAGACAGGGTAGGCTACAATGAGCAGTTCTTC.

The rearrangement joins TRBV7-2 to TRBJ2-2; 13 bases are shared with TRBD2. The CDR3 spans 16 residues. Germline assignment: CDR1 SGHTA and CDR2 FQGNSA. The V segment lost 4 bases and the J segment 6 bases; nucleotides outside the gene matches: 5. CDR3 in amino acids: CASSSTSGRRAGELFF. The CDR3, as DNA: TGTGCCAGCAGCTCGACTAGCGGGAGGAGGGCCGGGGAGCTGTTTTTT.

The sample holds a few counts of this clone. At one end, the junction sequence differs from germline, possibly due to a read error. The V gene is TRBV28, the J gene TRBJ2-7; 9 bases are shared with TRBD2. From germline, CDR1 is MDHEN and CDR2 SYDVKM. The CDR3 runs 17 residues. CDR3 sequence (DNA): TGTGCCAGCAGCTTATCGGGGCTAGCGGGATCGATTGGGGAGCAGTACTTC. Protein: CASSLSGLAGSIGEQYF.

This clone was seen more than once but under ten times. The V call is TRBV5-4, the J call TRBJ1-1; no clear D gene. V was clipped by 2 bases and J by 6 bases, with 17 bases between them. The CDR3 runs to 15 residues. Germline V CDR1 and CDR2: SGHNT, YYREEE (reference sequence). CDR3 residues: CASSFHSSWFAEAFF. CDR3 nucleotide sequence: TGTGCCAGCAGCTTTCACAGCTCTTGGTTCGCTGAAGCTTTCTTT.

The chain recombines TRBV19 with TRBJ1-1; 10 bases are shared with TRBD1. Germline loops: CDR1 LNHDA, CDR2 SQIVND (reference sequence). Trimming cost V 5 bases and J 1 base; bases outside gene matches: 10. The CDR3 has 17 amino acids. DNA of the CDR3: TGTGCCAGTAGTTGGGGACAGGGGTACTTCTCGAACACTGAAGCTTTCTTT. This gives the protein CASSWGQGYFSNTEAFF. The full variable domain, its missing parts supplied by reference TRBV19 and TRBJ1-1, is DGGITQSPKYLFRKEGQNVTLSCEQNLNHDAMYWYRQDPGQGLRLIYYSQIVNDFQKGDIAEGYSVSREKKESFPLTVTSAQKNPTAFYLCASSWGQGYFSNTEAFFGQGTRLTVV.

This clone was seen a handful of times. The gene calls are TRBV5-1 and TRBJ1-1; 8 bases are a match to TRBD1. The germline V gene encodes CDR1 SGHRS and CDR2 YFSETQ. V was clipped by 4 bases and J by 4 bases; unmatched bases: 9. The CDR3 sequence is 15 residues long. The CDR3 loop reads CASSPGQGAGTEAFF. The DNA for the CDR3 is TGCGCCAGCAGCCCCGGGCAGGGGGCCGGCACTGAAGCTTTCTTT.

This clone was counted only a few times. This rearrangement joins TRBV6-6 to TRBJ2-7; D uncertain. The germline V and J ends were trimmed by 6 bases and 0 bases, with 12 bases remaining between them. Germline CDR1 is MNHNY and CDR2 is SVGAGI (reference sequence). This CDR3 contains 14 residues. CDR3 amino acids: CASRTTLPSYEQYF. The CDR3 nucleotides read TGTGCCAGCAGGACGACTTTGCCCTCCTACGAGCAGTACTTC.